Below are 27 T cell receptor beta chains sequenced from a single sample in a study of shared clonotypes between healthy human individuals (dated by TCRdb to between 2020 and 2021). Libraries were constructed by the immunoSEQ multiplex PCR assay. TCRdb mirrors the immuneACCESS table, restricted to in-frame sequences. Some clones are absent from its copies; in checked studies, under half trace to an unresolved V gene, and the reason for the others is unknown. The sample profile shows nearly 1,000,000 clones; approximately 76% of them were found once. The top ten clones comprise over 1.3% of the sample. Sequencing input: memory CD4+ T cells sorted from blood. In light of the paper, this sample's cell subset or site label describes: CD45RA-negative fraction. The receptors here all came from a man between 18 and 29 years old in good health.

This clone was seen only once. The chain recombines TRBV4-1 with TRBJ2-1; TRBD2 matches 11 bases. The CDR3 length is 17 residues. The V gene's germline CDR1 is MGHRA and CDR2 YSYEKL. V was clipped by 3 bases and J by 0 bases; unmatched bases: 4. CDR3 coding DNA: TGCGCCAGCAGCCAGGGACTAGCGGTGAGCTCCTACAATGAGCAGTTCTTC. Protein: CASSQGLAVSSYNEQFF.

In its sample, this clone was seen many times. The rearrangement uses TRBV4-3 and TRBJ1-2; tentative D call: TRBD1 (6 bases). V lost 0 bases and J 4 bases, leaving 15 bases between the germline ends. Germline loops: CDR1 LGHNA, CDR2 YSLEER. The CDR3 is 16 amino acids. The CDR3 DNA reads TGCGCCAGCAGCCAAGAAGAGGCAGGGGTCGGCTATGGCTACACCTTC. This gives the protein CASSQEEAGVGYGYTF.

About this clone itself: The identical CDR3 is also encoded by other nucleotide sequences in the sample. The gene calls are TRBV2 and TRBJ1-1; possibly TRBD1 for D (5 bases). The CDR3 length is 14 residues. Germline values: CDR1 SNHLY, CDR2 FYNNEI. The germline V and J ends were trimmed by 4 bases and 1 base, with 10 bases remaining between them. CDR3: CASSAMGGNTEAFF. The CDR3 DNA reads TGTGCCAGCAGTGCTATGGGGGGGAACACTGAAGCTTTCTTT.

The chain recombines TRBV4-1 with TRBJ2-1, with 7 bases aligning to TRBD1. The CDR3 loop spans 15 amino acids. Trimming took 1 base from V and 2 from J; bases not matched to a gene: 2. Germline V gene sequence: CDR1 MGHRA, CDR2 YSYEKL. CDR3: CASSQGQGAYNEQFF. The CDR3 DNA reads TGCGCCAGCAGCCAAGGGCAGGGGGCCTACAATGAGCAGTTCTTC.

This clone has a handful of counts. The chain carries TRBV30 and TRBJ1-2; D remains ambiguous. This CDR3 is built from 15 residues. CDR1 is GTSNPN and CDR2 is SVGIG in the germline V gene (reference sequence). Trimming removed 1 base from V and 3 bases from J, with 15 bases in between. CDR3 amino acids: CAWSAPAGLHYGYTF. The CDR3 coding sequence is TGTGCCTGGAGTGCGCCGGCGGGGTTGCACTATGGCTACACCTTC.

The chain carries TRBV5-1 and TRBJ2-5; D possibly corresponds to TRBD1 (6 bases). The germline V gene encodes CDR1 SGHRS and CDR2 YFSETQ. The CDR3 length is 15 residues. Trimming removed 3 bases from V and 1 base from J, with 13 bases in between. The CDR3 here is CASSWDTPGQETQYF. CDR3 bases: TGCGCCAGCAGCTGGGACACCCCGGGCCAAGAGACCCAGTACTTC.

The chain carries TRBV5-6 and TRBJ2-1, with 8 bases aligning to TRBD2. The CDR3 is 14 amino acids. Germline values: CDR1 SGHDT, CDR2 YYEEEE. The J segment lost 3 bases and the V segment lost 4 bases, leaving 3 bases of the junction unmatched. The chain's CDR3 is CASSPGLDYNEQFF. CDR3 DNA: TGTGCCAGCAGCCCGGGACTAGACTACAATGAGCAGTTCTTC. Full variable domain (outside the CDR3, taken from reference TRBV5-6 and TRBJ2-1): DAGVTQSPTHLIKTRGQQVTLRCSPKSGHDTVSWYQQALGQGPQFIFQYYEEEERQRGNFPDRFSGHQFPNYSSELNVNALLLGDSALYLCASSPGLDYNEQFFGPGTRLTVL.

This clone was seen a handful of times. The chain has TRBV6-5 and TRBJ1-6; 8 bases agree with TRBD1. This CDR3 spans 14 amino acids. Germline V lookup: CDR1 MNHEY, CDR2 SVGAGI. The trim removed 4 bases at V and 6 bases at J, leaving 2 bases unmatched. CDR3 loop: CASSFTGGNSPLHF. DNA of the CDR3: TGTGCCAGCAGTTTCACAGGGGGTAATTCACCCCTCCACTTT.

As to this clone: The sample has other DNA sequences that encode this CDR3 too. The chain employs TRBV4-1 and TRBJ1-2; D call uncertain. V lost 0 bases and J 1 base, leaving 6 bases between the germline ends. Germline V CDR1 and CDR2: MGHRA, YSYEKL. The CDR3 has 14 residues. CDR3 DNA sequence: TGCGCCAGCAGCCAAGATCGGGGTAACTATGGCTACACCTTC. Amino acid sequence: CASSQDRGNYGYTF.

The chain recombines TRBV2 with TRBJ2-2; D might be TRBD1 (5 bases). This CDR3 has 14 residues. The germline V and J ends were trimmed by 7 bases and 6 bases, with 15 bases remaining between them. Germline CDR1 is SNHLY and CDR2 is FYNNEI. The CDR3 coding sequence is TGTGCCAGCAAGGCAGGGTTCCCCCCCGGGGAGCTGTTTTTT. Its protein product is CASKAGFPPGELFF. Complete variable domain (other parts from reference TRBV2 and TRBJ2-2): EPEVTQTPSHQVTQMGQEVILRCVPISNHLYFYWYRQILGQKVEFLVSFYNNEISEKSEIFDDQFSVERPDGSNFTLKIRSTKLEDSAMYFCASKAGFPPGELFFGEGSRLTVL.

The chain carries TRBV19 and TRBJ2-5, with TRBD2 matching over 9 bases. Germline V gene sequence: CDR1 LNHDA, CDR2 SQIVND (reference sequence). After removal of 5 bases from V and 5 bases from J, the junction contained 6 bases not matched to a gene. CDR3 size: 14 residues. CDR3: CASSFSGGGETQYF. The CDR3 bases are TGTGCCAGTAGTTTTAGCGGGGGCGGGGAGACCCAGTACTTC.

This clone was recorded a few times. V usage is TRBV7-9 and J usage is TRBJ1-2, with 8 bases lining up with TRBD1. Germline-derived CDR1 and CDR2 are SEHNR and FQNEAQ (reference sequence). The ends lost 1 base at V and 8 bases at J; junction bases unmatched: 9. CDR3 size: 15 residues. CDR3 sequence (DNA): TGTGCCAGCAGCTTAGTAGGGACAGGCCCTGGGGGCTACACCTTC. The encoded protein is CASSLVGTGPGGYTF. Complete variable domain (other parts from reference TRBV7-9 and TRBJ1-2): DTGVSQNPRHKITKRGQNVTFRCDPISEHNRLYWYRQTLGQGPEFLTYFQNEAQLEKSRLLSDRFSAERPKGSFSTLEIQRTEQGDSAMYLCASSLVGTGPGGYTFGSGTRLTVV.

Concerning this clone: A much larger clone lies one base from this, so it may be a read error. The chain joins TRBV7-2 to TRBJ1-2, with a possible D match to TRBD1 (5 bases). The CDR3 consists of 13 residues. Germline assignment: CDR1 SGHTA and CDR2 FQGNSA. The V end was cut by 5 bases, the J end by 3 bases, with 10 bases between. CDR3 nucleotide sequence: TGTGCCAGCAGCCCCGACAGATACTATGGCTACACCTTC. Translated: CASSPDRYYGYTF.

The V gene is TRBV5-6, the J gene TRBJ2-2; the match to TRBD2 covers 11 bases. CDR1 and CDR2 from the germline V gene are SGHDT and YYEEEE. The CDR3 has 15 residues. The J segment lost 7 bases and the V segment lost 1 base, leaving 3 bases of the junction unmatched. DNA of the CDR3: TGTGCCAGCAGCTTGAGTAGCGGGAGGGTCGGGGAGCTGTTTTTT. This gives the protein CASSLSSGRVGELFF.

The chain couples TRBV5-1 to TRBJ2-3; D unresolved. CDR1 and CDR2 (germline): SGHRS, YFSETQ. Trimming took 0 bases from V and 4 from J, leaving 9 bases between them. The CDR3 consists of 14 residues. The CDR3 nucleotides read TGCGCCAGCAGCTTGGCTTTTCAGGCAGATACGCAGTATTTT. It codes for CASSLAFQADTQYF.

This clone was observed a handful of times. J is TRBJ2-7 and V is TRBV10-3; tentatively, D is TRBD2 (6 bases). Germline-derived CDR1 and CDR2 are ENHRY and SYGVKD. This CDR3 spans 13 amino acids. Trimming cost V 3 bases and J 6 bases, with 12 bases left between them. The DNA of the CDR3 is TGTGCCATCAGTGACGTACGGGGGAGCGAGCAGTACTTC. As protein: CAISDVRGSEQYF.

The chain uses TRBV5-6 and TRBJ1-4, with TRBD1 identical over 8 bases. The CDR3 covers 14 residues. The V gene's germline CDR1 is SGHDT and CDR2 YYEEEE. Trimming took 4 bases from V and 4 from J; bases not matched to a gene: 3. The CDR3 here is CASSEGQGNEKLFF. The CDR3 coding sequence is TGTGCCAGCAGCGAAGGACAGGGTAATGAAAAACTGTTTTTT.

The gene calls are TRBV18 and TRBJ2-7; 7 bases map to TRBD1. The J segment lost 3 bases and the V segment lost 6 bases, leaving 8 bases of the junction unmatched. The CDR3 consists of 14 residues. The germline V gene encodes CDR1 KGHSH and CDR2 LQKENI. The CDR3 DNA is TGTGCCAGCTCCCCAACCGGGACAGTCTACGAGCAGTACTTC. This gives the protein CASSPTGTVYEQYF.

This clone was picked up one time. The rearrangement links TRBV27 to TRBJ2-3; D tentatively reads TRBD1 or TRBD2 (5 bases each). The CDR3 spans 16 residues. Germline V gene data show CDR1 as MNHEY and CDR2 as SMNVEV (reference sequence). Trimming shortened V by 5 bases and J by 7 bases, and 22 bases separated the two germline ends. The CDR3, as DNA: TGTGCCAGCAGTCAGGCCGGGACCGAAAGGCGGAATACGCAGTATTTT. It yields the protein CASSQAGTERRNTQYF.

Notes on this clone: At one end the junction does not follow the germline gene, possibly because of a read error. The rearrangement uses TRBV7-7 and TRBJ2-5; D may correspond to TRBD1 or TRBD2 (5 bases each). CDR3 length: 15 residues. Germline CDR1 and CDR2: SSHAT and FNYEAQ (reference sequence). The CDR3 bases are TGTGCTAGCAGCCCAAATGGGGGAACGGCAGAGACCCAGTACTTC. It specifies CASSPNGGTAETQYF.

The chain couples TRBV27 to TRBJ1-4, with TRBD1 matching 8 bases. V was clipped by 5 bases and J by 10 bases; unmatched bases: 9. Germline loops: CDR1 MNHEY, CDR2 SMNVEV (reference sequence). The length of the CDR3 is 14 residues. Here the CDR3 DNA reads TGTGCCAGCAGTCCAGGGGGCGTACGTGGAAAACTGTTTTTT. It translates to CASSPGGVRGKLFF.

Concerning this clone: The same CDR3 can be traced to other DNA sequences in this sample. The chain employs TRBV5-6 and TRBJ2-7; D is possibly TRBD1 (7 bases). CDR1 and CDR2 (germline): SGHDT, YYEEEE. This CDR3 is 14 amino acids long. Trimming left V 1 base short and J 4 bases short, with 12 bases between. The chain's CDR3 is CASSLIQGTYEQYF. In DNA, the CDR3 is TGTGCCAGCAGCTTGATACAGGGGACTTACGAGCAGTACTTC.

Worth noting for this clone: Other DNA sequences within the sample encode an identical CDR3. V usage is TRBV7-3 and J usage is TRBJ2-5, with TRBD2 matching 15 bases. V trimming: 5 bases; J trimming: 4 bases; junction bases outside the gene matches: 8. Germline-derived CDR1 and CDR2 are SGHTA and FQGTGA. This CDR3 has 17 residues. The CDR3 loop reads CASSPTGLAGGRETQYF. In DNA, the CDR3 is TGTGCCAGCAGCCCAACTGGACTAGCGGGGGGGCGAGAGACCCAGTACTTC.

The chain combines TRBV7-9 with TRBJ1-1; no clear D gene. Germline V gene lookup returns CDR1 SEHNR and CDR2 FQNEAQ (reference sequence). The CDR3 is 12 residues long. Deletions cut 6 bases from V and 1 base from J, with 6 bases between. The DNA of the CDR3 is TGTGCCAGCAGATCAGGGAACACTGAAGCTTTCTTT. This encodes CASRSGNTEAFF. Using reference TRBV7-9 and TRBJ1-1 for the parts outside the CDR3, the full variable domain is DTGVSQNPRHKITKRGQNVTFRCDPISEHNRLYWYRQTLGQGPEFLTYFQNEAQLEKSRLLSDRFSAERPKGSFSTLEIQRTEQGDSAMYLCASRSGNTEAFFGQGTRLTVV.

The rearrangement links TRBV5-1 to TRBJ2-7, with D uncertain. The CDR3 consists of 15 residues. V was trimmed by 0 bases and J by 7 bases, leaving 17 bases between them. Germline CDR1 is SGHRS and CDR2 is YFSETQ. The CDR3 nucleotides are TGCGCCAGCAGCTTGGAGTGGGCCCCGACCGGGGAGCAGTACTTC. Translation: CASSLEWAPTGEQYF.

This chain joins TRBV14 and TRBJ1-4; 10 bases fit TRBD1. Per germline, CDR1 SGHDN and CDR2 FVKESK. V was clipped by 4 bases and J by 7 bases; unmatched bases: 6. This CDR3 contains 15 residues. The CDR3 DNA is TGTGCCAGCAGCCCTCGGACAGGGGGGAGTGAAAAACTGTTTTTT. Amino acid sequence: CASSPRTGGSEKLFF.

The chain links TRBV6-1 to TRBJ2-7; D remains unclear. Trimming cost V 3 bases and J 4 bases, with 16 bases left between them. The germline gives CDR1 MNHNS, CDR2 SASEGT. The CDR3 is 15 amino acids. The CDR3 DNA follows: TGTGCCAGCAGTGATGGAAGAGGACCGCCATACGAGCAGTACTTC. It yields the protein CASSDGRGPPYEQYF.